The sequence of this TCR beta chain was determined in a study of beta chain features in type 1 diabetes. Study-level points and caveats: Among all four CD4+ subsets, Type 1 diabetes patients had TCRB CDR3s that were moderately but significantly shorter. Fewer junction insertions and more nucleotide deletions appeared in type 1 diabetes patients. Cells with high TCR expression could be over-represented when cDNA is sequenced. PCR might favor shorter templates, but any such skew would affect patients and controls equally.

Reverse transcribing all isolated RNA meant expressed TCRB transcripts were sequenced. This table comes from immunoSEQ multiplex PCR, and its TCRdb copy is limited to in-frame clones, with some not included. Among 630,000 or so clones listed, around 15% were seen once. Purities over 95% were achieved in all sorted populations. CDR3 size: 14 residues. V gave up 2 bases and J gave up 7 bases; unmatched junction bases: 4. The V gene's germline CDR1 is SGHTA and CDR2 FQGNSA. This clone was seen a handful of times. The target antigen is unknown. The sequence was collected from a man between 18 and 35 years old with type 1 diabetes. This chain uses TRBV7-2 with TRBJ1-4, with 7 bases identical to TRBD1. The sequenced material came from naive CD4+ T cells from blood. The CDR3 DNA follows: TGTGCCAGCAGCTTAAGGGGGCGCGGTGAAAAACTGTTTTTT. Protein sequence: CASSLRGRGEKLFF.